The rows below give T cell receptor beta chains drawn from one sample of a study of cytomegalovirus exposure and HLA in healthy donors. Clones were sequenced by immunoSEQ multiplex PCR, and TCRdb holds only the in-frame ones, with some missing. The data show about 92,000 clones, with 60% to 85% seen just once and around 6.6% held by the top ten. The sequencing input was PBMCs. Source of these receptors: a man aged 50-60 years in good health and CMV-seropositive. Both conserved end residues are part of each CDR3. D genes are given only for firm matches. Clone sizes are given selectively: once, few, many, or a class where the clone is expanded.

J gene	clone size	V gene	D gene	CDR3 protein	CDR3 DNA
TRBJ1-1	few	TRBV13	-	CASSLSAEAFF	TGTGCCAGCAGCCTCTCGGCTGAAGCTTTCTTT
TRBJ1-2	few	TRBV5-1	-	CASSLGQEHYGYTF	TGCGCCAGCAGCTTGGGCCAGGAACACTATGGCTACACCTTC
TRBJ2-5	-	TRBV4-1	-	CASSPLELGTQYF	TGCGCCAGCAGCCCCCTAGAGCTAGGGACCCAGTACTTC
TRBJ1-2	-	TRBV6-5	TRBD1	CASSGPGQPLGSYTF	TGTGCCAGCAGTGGACCGGGACAGCCCCTCGGCAGCTACACCTTC
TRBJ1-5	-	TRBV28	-	CASVGRASQPQNF	TGTGCCAGCGTAGGCAGGGCGAGTCAGCCCCAGAATTTT
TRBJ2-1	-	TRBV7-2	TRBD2	CASSYPGTSGAPDEQFF	TGTGCCAGCAGCTACCCGGGGACTAGCGGGGCCCCCGATGAGCAGTTCTTC
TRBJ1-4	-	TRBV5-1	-	CASSLAAGMNEKLFF	TGCGCCAGCAGCTTGGCGGCAGGGATGAATGAAAAACTGTTTTTT
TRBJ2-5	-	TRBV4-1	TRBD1	CASSQPDRVQETQYF	TGCGCCAGCAGCCAACCGGACAGGGTCCAAGAGACCCAGTACTTC
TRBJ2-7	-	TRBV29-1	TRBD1	CSVGGTGGLYEQYF	TGCAGCGTTGGAGGGACAGGGGGCCTCTACGAGCAGTACTTC
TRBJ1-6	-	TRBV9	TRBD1	CASSDRQGSSYNSPLHF	TGTGCCAGCAGCGATCGACAGGGGAGCTCCTATAATTCACCCCTCCACTTT
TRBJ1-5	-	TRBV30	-	CAWSTRVGQPQHF	TGTGCCTGGAGCACCAGGGTGGGACAGCCCCAGCATTTT
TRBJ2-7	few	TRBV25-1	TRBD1	CASSERVTGGYEQYF	TGTGCCAGCAGTGAACGGGTGACAGGGGGCTACGAGCAGTACTTC
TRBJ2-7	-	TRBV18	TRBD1	CASSQRQGASEQYF	TGTGCCAGCTCACAGCGACAGGGGGCGAGTGAGCAGTACTTC
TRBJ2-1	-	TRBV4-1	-	CASSQEGSSYNEQFF	TGCGCCAGCAGCCAAGAGGGTTCTAGTTACAATGAGCAGTTCTTC
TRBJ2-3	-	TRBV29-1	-	CSVDEVDSTDTQYF	TGCAGCGTTGACGAGGTCGACAGCACAGATACGCAGTATTTT
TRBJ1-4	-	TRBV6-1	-	CASSAEGATNEKLFF	TGTGCCAGCAGTGCCGAGGGCGCAACTAATGAAAAACTGTTTTTT
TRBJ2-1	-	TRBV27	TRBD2	CASSLIERGGWNEQFF	TGTGCCAGCAGTTTAATTGAGCGGGGGGGCTGGAATGAGCAGTTCTTC
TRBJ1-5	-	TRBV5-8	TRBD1	CASSPRGTGLQPQHF	TGTGCCAGCAGCCCCCGCGGGACAGGGCTCCAGCCCCAGCATTTT
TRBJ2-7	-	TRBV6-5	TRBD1	CASSRGTDYEQYF	TGTGCCAGCAGTCGTGGGACAGACTACGAGCAGTACTTC
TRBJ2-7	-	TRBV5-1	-	CASSLEPRVADSYEQYF	TGCGCCAGCAGCTTGGAACCCCGAGTAGCGGACTCCTACGAGCAGTACTTC
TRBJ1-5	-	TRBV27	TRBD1	CASTPADRYSHQPQHF	TGTGCCAGCACCCCCGCGGACAGGTATAGCCATCAGCCCCAGCATTTT
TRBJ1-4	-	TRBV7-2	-	CASSLEQGFSEKLFF	TGTGCCAGCAGCTTAGAACAGGGTTTTTCAGAAAAACTGTTTTTT
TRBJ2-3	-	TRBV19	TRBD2	CASSLVSRGNTDTQYF	TGTGCCAGTTCGCTAGTCTCGCGGGGGAACACAGATACGCAGTATTTT
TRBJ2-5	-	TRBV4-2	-	CASSQVDSQETQYF	TGTGCCAGCAGCCAAGTAGACAGTCAAGAGACCCAGTACTTC
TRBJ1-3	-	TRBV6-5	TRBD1	CASSYGGQGNTIYF	TGTGCCAGCAGCTACGGGGGACAGGGAAACACCATATATTTT
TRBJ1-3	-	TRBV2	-	CASSDRKTGSGNTIYF	TGTGCCAGCAGTGATCGTAAGACAGGATCTGGAAACACCATATATTTT